These T cell receptor beta chains were read from a single sample in a study of lymphopenia after photon versus proton radiotherapy. TCRdb keeps only in-frame clones here, not all; method: immunoSEQ multiplex PCR. There are fewer than 7,500 clones in the sample; 85% to 95% occur only once, and around 1.7% lies in the top ten. Source: peripheral blood, taken from a patient treated with photon-based radiotherapy. The receptors were sampled from a woman aged 45 to 65 with cholangiocarcinoma. Both conserved end residues are part of each CDR3. The D gene is left open where the match is weak. Size tells how often a clone was seen (once, few, many) or the class of an expanded clone, and some rows leave it out.

NA	TRBV6-5	NA	TRBJ2-7	CASSYKRVTYEQYF	TGTGCCAGCAGTTACAAGCGGGTTACCTACGAGCAGTACTTC
NA	TRBV9	NA	TRBJ1-3	CASSAAGNTIYF	TGTGCCAGCAGCGCCGCGGGAAACACCATATATTTT
NA	TRBV4-1	NA	TRBJ2-1	CASSQESYFYNEQFF	TGCGCCAGCAGCCAAGAATCCTATTTCTACAATGAGCAGTTCTTC
TRBD1	TRBV18	NA	TRBJ1-4	CASSPTTGAANEKLFF	TGTGCCAGCTCACCAACCACAGGGGCGGCTAATGAAAAACTGTTTTTT
NA	TRBV15	NA	TRBJ2-7	CATSLKVTSYEQYF	TGTGCCACCAGCTTAAAGGTCACCTCCTACGAGCAGTACTTC
TRBD1	TRBV29-1	NA	TRBJ1-1	CSVDRVNTEAFF	TGCAGCGTCGACAGGGTTAACACTGAAGCTTTCTTT
TRBD1	TRBV2	NA	TRBJ1-1	CASSERGRNTEAFF	TGTGCCAGCAGTGAAAGGGGGCGGAACACTGAAGCTTTCTTT
NA	TRBV5-6	NA	TRBJ2-7	CASSLTGGPTYEQYF	TGTGCCAGCAGCCTTACGGGGGGCCCGACCTACGAGCAGTACTTC
TRBD1	TRBV19	NA	TRBJ1-1	CASSRNDRGLVEAFF	TGTGCCAGTAGTCGCAATGACAGGGGGCTTGTTGAAGCTTTCTTT
NA	TRBV4-3	NA	TRBJ2-5	CASSPGTWGETQYF	TGCGCCAGCAGCCCAGGGACGTGGGGAGAGACCCAGTACTTC
TRBD1	TRBV5-1	once	TRBJ2-5	CASSPGQYQETQYF	TGCGCCAGCAGCCCGGGACAGTACCAAGAGACCCAGTACTTC
NA	TRBV14	NA	TRBJ2-2	CASSQVRGSAGELFF	TGTGCCAGCAGCCAAGTTCGGGGGTCGGCCGGGGAGCTGTTTTTT
NA	TRBV5-1	NA	TRBJ2-1	CASSLFAAERYNEQFF	TGCGCCAGCAGCTTGTTCGCCGCCGAACGATACAATGAGCAGTTCTTC
NA	TRBV27	NA	TRBJ1-1	CASSFFGEPEAFF	TGTGCCAGCAGTTTTTTTGGGGAGCCTGAAGCTTTCTTT
NA	TRBV18	NA	TRBJ2-1	CASSPLGGDEQFF	TGTGCCAGCTCACCCCTCGGTGGGGATGAGCAGTTCTTC
TRBD1	TRBV25-1	once	TRBJ2-5	CASTRGDRGFETQYF	TGTGCCAGCACGCGGGGAGACAGGGGGTTTGAGACCCAGTACTTC
NA	TRBV2	NA	TRBJ1-1	CASRHRDAGSTEAFF	TGTGCCAGCAGACACAGGGACGCCGGGAGCACTGAAGCTTTCTTT
NA	TRBV2	NA	TRBJ1-3	CASSEDAGTGNTIYF	TGTGCCAGCAGTGAAGACGCAGGGACTGGAAACACCATATATTTT
NA	TRBV12-5	NA	TRBJ1-5	CASGLVLPGSSGQPQHF	TGTGCTAGTGGTTTGGTACTACCGGGGAGTTCGGGTCAGCCCCAGCATTTT
NA	TRBV25-1	NA	TRBJ2-4	CASSVGENIQYF	TGTGCCAGCAGTGTGGGGGAAAACATTCAGTACTTC
NA	TRBV11-2	NA	TRBJ1-5	CASSLDAGQPQHF	TGTGCCAGCAGCTTAGATGCGGGGCAGCCCCAGCATTTT
TRBD1	TRBV19	NA	TRBJ1-2	CASSMTGGYGYTF	TGTGCCAGTAGTATGACAGGGGGCTATGGCTACACCTTC
NA	TRBV28	NA	TRBJ1-5	CASSPPGHRGPQHF	TGTGCCAGCAGTCCCCCGGGACACCGAGGGCCCCAGCATTTT
NA	TRBV27	NA	TRBJ2-7	CASILTGSPYEQYF	TGTGCCAGCATTTTGACAGGCTCTCCCTACGAGCAGTACTTC
TRBD1	TRBV5-4	NA	TRBJ2-7	CASSLQGVYEQYF	TGTGCCAGCAGCTTACAGGGGGTATACGAGCAGTACTTC
NA	TRBV6-5	NA	TRBJ2-5	CASSPAEAGQETQYF	TGTGCCAGCAGCCCCGCGGAGGCAGGACAAGAGACCCAGTACTTC
NA	TRBV16	NA	TRBJ1-2	CASSQFPGHDYGYTF	TGTGCCAGCAGCCAATTCCCCGGGCATGACTATGGCTACACCTTC
NA	TRBV30	NA	TRBJ1-1	CAWSVEGQLNTEAFF	TGTGCCTGGAGTGTAGAAGGCCAGCTGAACACTGAAGCTTTCTTT
TRBD1	TRBV12-5	NA	TRBJ1-1	CASGLGTGLLNTEAFF	TGTGCTAGTGGTTTGGGGACAGGACTTTTGAACACTGAAGCTTTCTTT
TRBD1	TRBV14	few	TRBJ2-5	CASSPMNRGTETQYF	TGTGCCAGCAGCCCGATGAACAGGGGGACGGAGACCCAGTACTTC
NA	TRBV5-6	NA	TRBJ1-2	CASSLSGGYGYTF	TGTGCCAGCAGCTTGTCTGGGGGCTATGGCTACACCTTC
NA	TRBV19	NA	TRBJ2-2	CASRWGAGELFF	TGTGCCAGTAGATGGGGGGCCGGGGAGCTGTTTTTT
NA	TRBV27	NA	TRBJ1-1	CASSFFGDPMNTEAFF	TGTGCCAGCAGTTTTTTCGGGGACCCGATGAACACTGAAGCTTTCTTT
NA	TRBV10-3	NA	TRBJ2-2	CAISERALVGADTGELFF	TGTGCCATCAGTGAAAGGGCCCTAGTAGGGGCCGACACCGGGGAGCTGTTTTTT
TRBD1	TRBV27	NA	TRBJ2-4	CASSPRGIMDIQYF	TGTGCCAGCAGTCCCAGGGGGATAATGGACATTCAGTACTTC
TRBD1	TRBV5-1	NA	TRBJ1-1	CASSSPGGTEAFF	TGCGCCAGCAGCTCCCCAGGGGGCACTGAAGCTTTCTTT
TRBD2	TRBV27	once	TRBJ2-1	CAIRPRVAGNNEQFF	TGTGCCATCCGACCTCGGGTAGCGGGAAACAATGAGCAGTTCTTC
TRBD1	TRBV2	NA	TRBJ1-4	CASSAYRGSNEKLFF	TGTGCCAGCAGCGCGTACAGGGGTTCTAATGAAAAACTGTTTTTT
NA	TRBV7-8	NA	TRBJ2-5	CASSFRFQETQYF	TGTGCCAGCAGCTTTCGGTTCCAAGAGACCCAGTACTTC
NA	TRBV1	NA	TRBJ2-5	CTSSQIRTSGGAGETQYF	TGCACCAGCAGCCAAATTCGGACTAGCGGGGGGGCCGGAGAGACCCAGTACTTC
NA	TRBV10-1	NA	TRBJ1-6	CASSEAPLSPLHF	TGCGCCAGCAGTGAGGCCCCATTATCACCCCTCCACTTT
TRBD1	TRBV27	NA	TRBJ1-6	CASSSFQGQVFSPLHF	TGTGCCAGCAGTTCGTTCCAGGGACAGGTCTTCTCACCCCTCCACTTT
TRBD1	TRBV6-4	NA	TRBJ2-7	CASSDSRTGGREQYF	TGTGCCAGCAGTGACTCGAGGACAGGGGGGAGAGAGCAGTACTTC
TRBD1	TRBV27	few	TRBJ1-1	CASSGGQGGNTEAFF	TGTGCCAGCAGTGGGGGACAGGGGGGGAACACTGAAGCTTTCTTT
NA	TRBV9	NA	TRBJ1-1	CASSVGVVSEAFF	TGTGCCAGCAGCGTAGGGGTGGTCTCTGAAGCTTTCTTT
NA	TRBV10-1	NA	TRBJ2-7	CASSEGIGRSEQYF	TGCGCCAGCAGTGAGGGTATAGGACGGAGCGAGCAGTACTTC
NA	TRBV5-8	NA	TRBJ2-3	CASSPRTPTADTQYF	TGTGCCAGCAGCCCGCGGACACCCACGGCGGATACGCAGTATTTT
NA	TRBV7-9	NA	TRBJ1-5	CASSPYKGDQPQHF	TGTGCCAGCAGCCCTTACAAGGGGGATCAGCCCCAGCATTTT